This T cell receptor (beta chain) was observed in a study of T-cell memory formation after mild COVID-19 (dated by TCRdb to the early 2020s). About the study as a whole: Most TCR sequence clusters were specific to one of the two donors. Longitudinal TCRalpha and TCRbeta repertoire sequencing tracked T-cell clones expanding and contracting after mild COVID-19 in a couple of donors. The cohort comprised two young, previously healthy adult volunteers, one female and one male. Study-wide findings and limitations: Whether the second-wave clones peaking on day 37 were SARS-CoV-2 specific was not confirmed. From day 15 to 85, contracting clones showed balanced CD4/CD8 phenotypes, whereas a second wave of clones that expanded from day 15 to 37 leaned towards CD4+. The study covered only a couple of mild cases, and larger cohorts including severe cases with pre-infection samples were considered necessary. Some responding clones were detected in pre-infection memory, suggesting pre-existing cross-reactive memory T cells joined the SARS-CoV-2 response. Contracting CD4+ clones appeared mostly in the CM and EM memory subsets, whereas CD8+ clones were enriched in EMRA.

This clonotype was seen a handful of times. There is no known antigen for this receptor. No base-level quality is on record; no much larger clone is a single base apart. PBMCs were isolated by Ficoll-Paque density gradient centrifugation. This sample was sequenced with an Illumina NovaSeq 6000. Using 5'RACE with constant-segment primers, TCRalpha and TCRbeta cDNA libraries were constructed, with sample barcodes and unique molecular identifiers added in the process. Trizol reagent was used to extract RNA from every sample. Library amplification was performed in two PCR steps, and a second sample barcode and Illumina TruSeq adapters were introduced in the second step. The libraries were sequenced on an Illumina NovaSeq using 2 x 150 bp paired-end reads. The study's own analysis went as follows. Demultiplexing of reads and collapsing into UMI-guided consensus sequences were performed with migec v1.2.7. With mixcr v2.1.11, UMI consensuses were aligned to TRA and TRB V and J templates and assembled into clonotypes. Clonotypes were classified as expanded or contracted when called significant by both edgeR and NoisET, with noise models trained on biological replicates. For edgeR calls, the cutoffs were a false discovery rate-adjusted p below 0.01 and a log2 fold-change threshold of 1. As an exploratory analysis of dynamics, PCA with hierarchical clustering was applied to max-normalized trajectories of the 1000 most abundant clonotypes. The CD4 or CD8 phenotype of responding clones was assigned using the separately sequenced CD4+ and CD8+ repertoires. Starting from the raw public reads, TCRdb applied fastp trimming at Q25, assembled clones with MiXCR and retained in-frame beta chains. Here each entry gathers all rows of one CDR3 protein and keeps the most common genes and DNA. The V and J calls and clone size are TCRdb's, not the authors'. The sample has about 110,000 distinct CDR3 sequences on record, around 17% of them singletons. Roughly 6% of the sample comes from the top ten.

The specimen was PBMCs or a T cell subset sorted from them (not recorded which). This TCR was recovered from a man aged 18 to 29 who had mild COVID-19 (a few samples of this study predate the infection). The sample titles of this study are shuffled in the database, so cell type and time point are left out; the donor was told from shared clones.

The bases are TGCAGCGTTATTACCCGACCGCTCACAGATACGCAGTATTTT. Protein translation: CSVITRPLTDTQYF. The chain is assembled from TRBV29-1 and TRBJ2-3, with the identity of the D gene unclear. V is shortened by 5 bases, J by 2 bases, and the region joining them spans 14 bases. CDR1 and CDR2 are read off the germline V gene as SQVTM and ANQGSEA. The CDR3 starts with the cysteine, ends with the phenylalanine, and has 14 residues. Kept here is only the CDR3 DNA, which spans 42 bases and is read in frame from base 1.